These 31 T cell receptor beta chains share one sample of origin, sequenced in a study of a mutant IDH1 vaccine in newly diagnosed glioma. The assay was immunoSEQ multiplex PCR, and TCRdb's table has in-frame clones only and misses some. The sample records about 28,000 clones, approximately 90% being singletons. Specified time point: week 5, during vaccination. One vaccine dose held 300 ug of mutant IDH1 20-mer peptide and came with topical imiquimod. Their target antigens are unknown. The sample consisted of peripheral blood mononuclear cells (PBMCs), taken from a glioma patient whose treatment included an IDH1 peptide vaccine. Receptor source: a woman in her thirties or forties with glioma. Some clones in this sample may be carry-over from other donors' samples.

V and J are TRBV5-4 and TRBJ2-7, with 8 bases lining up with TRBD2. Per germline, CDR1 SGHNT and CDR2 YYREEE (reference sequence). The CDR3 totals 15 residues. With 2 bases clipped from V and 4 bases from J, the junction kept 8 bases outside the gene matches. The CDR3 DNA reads TGTGCCAGCAGCTTAGAGCGGGAGATATTATACGAGCAGTACTTC. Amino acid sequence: CASSLEREILYEQYF.

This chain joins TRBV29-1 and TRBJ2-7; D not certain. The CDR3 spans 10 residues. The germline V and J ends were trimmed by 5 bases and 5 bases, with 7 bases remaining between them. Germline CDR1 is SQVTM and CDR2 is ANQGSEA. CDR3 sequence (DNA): TGCAGCGTTCTGAGTGACGAGCAGTACTTC. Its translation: CSVLSDEQYF.

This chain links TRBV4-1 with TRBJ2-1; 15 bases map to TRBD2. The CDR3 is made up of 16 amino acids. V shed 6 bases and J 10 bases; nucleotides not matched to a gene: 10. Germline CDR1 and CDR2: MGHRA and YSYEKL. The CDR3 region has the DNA TGCGCCAGCAGTCCAAGGGGACTAGCGGGAGGCATGGAGCAGTTCTTC. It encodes CASSPRGLAGGMEQFF.

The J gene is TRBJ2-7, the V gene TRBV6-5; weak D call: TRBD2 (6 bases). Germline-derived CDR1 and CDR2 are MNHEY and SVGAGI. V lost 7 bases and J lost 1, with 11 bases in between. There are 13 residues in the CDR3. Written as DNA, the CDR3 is TGTGCCAGCAAGAGGGAGGAATCCTACGAGCAGTACTTC. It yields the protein CASKREESYEQYF.

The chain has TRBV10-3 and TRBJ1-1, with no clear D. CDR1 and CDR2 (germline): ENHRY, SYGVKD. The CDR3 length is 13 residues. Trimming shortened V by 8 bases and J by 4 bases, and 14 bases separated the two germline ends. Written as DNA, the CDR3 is TGTGCCATCGGGCGGGATGGGCGCACTGAAGCTTTCTTT. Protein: CAIGRDGRTEAFF.

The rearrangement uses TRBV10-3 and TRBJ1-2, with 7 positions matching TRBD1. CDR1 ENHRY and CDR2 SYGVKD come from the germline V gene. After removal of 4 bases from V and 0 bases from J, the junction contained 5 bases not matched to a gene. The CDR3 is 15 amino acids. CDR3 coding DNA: TGTGCCATCAGTGGGTTCGGACAGGCTAACTATGGCTACACCTTC. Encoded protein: CAISGFGQANYGYTF.

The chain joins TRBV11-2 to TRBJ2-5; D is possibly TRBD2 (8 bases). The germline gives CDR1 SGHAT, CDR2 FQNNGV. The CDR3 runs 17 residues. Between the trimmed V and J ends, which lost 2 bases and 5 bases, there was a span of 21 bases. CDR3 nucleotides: TGTGCCAGCAGCTTACGCCTAGCGGGCAGGGGGGGGGAGACCCAGTACTTC. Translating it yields CASSLRLAGRGGETQYF.

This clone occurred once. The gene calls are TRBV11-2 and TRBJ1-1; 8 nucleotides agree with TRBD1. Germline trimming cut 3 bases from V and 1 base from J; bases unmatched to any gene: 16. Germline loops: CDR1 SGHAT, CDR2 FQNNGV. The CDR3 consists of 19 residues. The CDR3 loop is CASSFVPIDRGHQNTEAFF. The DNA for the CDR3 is TGTGCCAGCAGCTTCGTACCTATCGACAGGGGCCACCAGAACACTGAAGCTTTCTTT.

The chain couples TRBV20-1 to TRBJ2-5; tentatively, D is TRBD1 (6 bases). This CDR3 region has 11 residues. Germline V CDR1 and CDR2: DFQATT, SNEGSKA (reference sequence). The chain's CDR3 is CSQGGQETQYF. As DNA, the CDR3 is TGCAGCCAAGGGGGTCAAGAGACCCAGTACTTC.

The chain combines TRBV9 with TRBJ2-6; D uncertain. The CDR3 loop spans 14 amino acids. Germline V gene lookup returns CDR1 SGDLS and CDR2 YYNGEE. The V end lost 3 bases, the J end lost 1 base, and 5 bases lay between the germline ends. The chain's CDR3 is CASSALSGANVLTF. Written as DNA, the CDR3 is TGTGCCAGCAGCGCCCTTTCTGGGGCCAACGTCCTGACTTTC. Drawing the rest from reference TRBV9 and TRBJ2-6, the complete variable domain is DSGVTQTPKHLITATGQRVTLRCSPRSGDLSVYWYQQSLDQGLQFLIQYYNGEERAKGNILERFSAQQFPDLHSELNLSSLELGDSALYFCASSALSGANVLTFGAGSRLTVL.

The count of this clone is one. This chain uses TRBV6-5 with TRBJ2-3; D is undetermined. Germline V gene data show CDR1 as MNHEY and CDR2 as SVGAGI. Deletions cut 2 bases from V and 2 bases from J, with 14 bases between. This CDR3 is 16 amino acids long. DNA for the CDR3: TGTGCCAGCAGTTACGAACAAACCGGTTACACAGATACGCAGTATTTT. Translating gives CASSYEQTGYTDTQYF.

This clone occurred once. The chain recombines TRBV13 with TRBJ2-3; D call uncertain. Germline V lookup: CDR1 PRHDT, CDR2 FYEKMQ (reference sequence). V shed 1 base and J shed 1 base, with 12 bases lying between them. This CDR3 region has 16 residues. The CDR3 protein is CASSLVAEEGTDTQYF. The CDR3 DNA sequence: TGTGCCAGCAGCTTAGTCGCGGAAGAGGGCACAGATACGCAGTATTTT.

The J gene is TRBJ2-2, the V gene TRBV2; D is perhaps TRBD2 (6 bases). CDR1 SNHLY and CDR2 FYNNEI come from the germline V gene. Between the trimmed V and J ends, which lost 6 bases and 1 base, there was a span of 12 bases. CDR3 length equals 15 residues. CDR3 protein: CASRVQGGNTGELFF. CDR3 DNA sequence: TGTGCCAGCAGGGTTCAGGGAGGGAACACCGGGGAGCTGTTTTTT.

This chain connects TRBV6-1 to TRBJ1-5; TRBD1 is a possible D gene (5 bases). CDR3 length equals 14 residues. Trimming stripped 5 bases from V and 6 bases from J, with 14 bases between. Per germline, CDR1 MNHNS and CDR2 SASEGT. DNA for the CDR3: TGTGCCAGCAGTCAAGACAGAATCGTTCAGCCCCAGCATTTT. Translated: CASSQDRIVQPQHF.

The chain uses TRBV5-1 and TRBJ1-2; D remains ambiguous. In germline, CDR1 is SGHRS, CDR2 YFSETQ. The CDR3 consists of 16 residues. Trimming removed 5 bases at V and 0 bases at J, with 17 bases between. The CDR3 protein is CASSGNSQGANYGYTF. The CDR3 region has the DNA TGCGCCAGCAGTGGGAACAGTCAAGGAGCTAACTATGGCTACACCTTC.

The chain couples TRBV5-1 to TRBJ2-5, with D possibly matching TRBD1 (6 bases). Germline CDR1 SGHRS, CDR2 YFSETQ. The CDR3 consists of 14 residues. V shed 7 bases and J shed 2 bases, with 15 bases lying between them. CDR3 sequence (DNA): TGCGCCAGCTCGGGACACGGGGTGCAAGAGACCCAGTACTTC. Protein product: CASSGHGVQETQYF.

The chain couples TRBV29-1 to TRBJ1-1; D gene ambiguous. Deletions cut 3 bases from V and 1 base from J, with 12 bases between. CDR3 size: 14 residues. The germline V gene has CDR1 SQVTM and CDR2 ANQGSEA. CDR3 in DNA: TGCAGCGTTGAGATGGCATTCACGAACACTGAAGCTTTCTTT. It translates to CSVEMAFTNTEAFF. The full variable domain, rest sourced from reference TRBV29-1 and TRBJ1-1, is SAVISQKPSRDICQRGTSLTIQCQVDSQVTMMFWYRQQPGQSLTLIATANQGSEATYESGFVIDKFPISRPNLTFSTLTVSNMSPEDSSIYLCSVEMAFTNTEAFFGQGTRLTVV.

The CDR3 protein is CSVFEGYTF. The CDR3 DNA reads as TGCAGCGTTTTTGAGGGCTACACCTTC. The chain combines TRBV29-1 with TRBJ1-2; no clear D. This CDR3 region has 9 residues. CDR1 is SQVTM and CDR2 is ANQGSEA in the germline V gene. The V gene lost 5 bases and the J gene lost 8 bases, with 6 bases spanning the gap.

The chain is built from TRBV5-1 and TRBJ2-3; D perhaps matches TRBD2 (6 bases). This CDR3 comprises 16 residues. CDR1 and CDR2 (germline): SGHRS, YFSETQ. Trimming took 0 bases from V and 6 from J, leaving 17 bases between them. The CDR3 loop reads CASSLGGAGLADTQYF. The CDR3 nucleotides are TGCGCCAGCAGCTTGGGGGGTGCGGGACTGGCGGATACGCAGTATTTT. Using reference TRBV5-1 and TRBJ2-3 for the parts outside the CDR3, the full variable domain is KAGVTQTPRYLIKTRGQQVTLSCSPISGHRSVSWYQQTPGQGLQFLFEYFSETQRNKGNFPGRFSGRQFSNSRSEMNVSTLELGDSALYLCASSLGGAGLADTQYFGPGTRLTVL.

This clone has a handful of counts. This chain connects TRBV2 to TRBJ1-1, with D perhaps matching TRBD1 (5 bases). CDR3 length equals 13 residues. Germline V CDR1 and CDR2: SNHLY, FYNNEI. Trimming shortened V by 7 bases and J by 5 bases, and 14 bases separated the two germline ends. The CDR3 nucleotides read TGTGCCAGCACCCTCGGAAGGGGAACTGAAGCTTTCTTT. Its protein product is CASTLGRGTEAFF.

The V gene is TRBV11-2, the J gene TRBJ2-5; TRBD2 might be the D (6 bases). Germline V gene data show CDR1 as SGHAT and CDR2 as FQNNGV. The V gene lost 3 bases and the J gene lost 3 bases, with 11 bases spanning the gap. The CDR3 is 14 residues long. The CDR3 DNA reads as TGTGCCAGCAGCTTCGGGGGTTCCAAAGAGACCCAGTACTTC. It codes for CASSFGGSKETQYF.

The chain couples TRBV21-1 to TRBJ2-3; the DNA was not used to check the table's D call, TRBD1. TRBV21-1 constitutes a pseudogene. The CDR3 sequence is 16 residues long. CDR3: CASSFTLGASPDTQYF. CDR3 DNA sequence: TGTGCCAGCAGCTTCACTTTAGGGGCCTCCCCAGATACGCAGTATTTT.

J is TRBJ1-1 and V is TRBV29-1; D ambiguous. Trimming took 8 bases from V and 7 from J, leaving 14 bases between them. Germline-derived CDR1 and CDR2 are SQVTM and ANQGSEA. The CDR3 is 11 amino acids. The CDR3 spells CSTLLGIEAFF. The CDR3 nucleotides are TGCAGCACCCTGTTGGGCATTGAAGCTTTCTTT.

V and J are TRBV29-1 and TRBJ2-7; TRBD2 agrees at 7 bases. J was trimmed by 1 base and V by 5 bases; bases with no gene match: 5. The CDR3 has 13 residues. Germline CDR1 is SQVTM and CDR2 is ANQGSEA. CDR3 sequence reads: CSVLSSGSYEQYF. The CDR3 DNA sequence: TGCAGCGTTCTAAGTAGCGGGTCCTACGAGCAGTACTTC.

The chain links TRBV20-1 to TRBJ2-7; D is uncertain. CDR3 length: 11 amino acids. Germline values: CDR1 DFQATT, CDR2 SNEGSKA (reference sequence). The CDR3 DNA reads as TGCAGCCTACCGGACCCCCCGAGTCGGTACTTC. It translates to CSLPDPPSRYF.

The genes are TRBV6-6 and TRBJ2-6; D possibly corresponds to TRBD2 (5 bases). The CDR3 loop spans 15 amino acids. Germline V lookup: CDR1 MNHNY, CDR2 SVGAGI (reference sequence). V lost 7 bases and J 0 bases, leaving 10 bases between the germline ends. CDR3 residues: CASMNSVSGANVLTF. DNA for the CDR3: TGTGCCAGCATGAATAGCGTCTCTGGGGCCAACGTCCTGACTTTC.

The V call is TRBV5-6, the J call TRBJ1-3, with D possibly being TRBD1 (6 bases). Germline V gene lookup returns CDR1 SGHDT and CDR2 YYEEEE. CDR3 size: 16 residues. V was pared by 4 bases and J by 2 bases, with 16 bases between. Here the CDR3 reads CASSPGGGQPGNTIYF. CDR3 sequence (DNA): TGTGCCAGCAGCCCCGGCGGGGGGCAGCCTGGAAACACCATATATTTT.

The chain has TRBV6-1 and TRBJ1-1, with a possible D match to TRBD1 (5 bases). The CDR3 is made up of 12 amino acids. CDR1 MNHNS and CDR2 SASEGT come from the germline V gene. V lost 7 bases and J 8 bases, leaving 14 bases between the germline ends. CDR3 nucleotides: TGTGCCAGCAAGAAATCGGGGGAGGAAGCTTTCTTT. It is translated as CASKKSGEEAFF.

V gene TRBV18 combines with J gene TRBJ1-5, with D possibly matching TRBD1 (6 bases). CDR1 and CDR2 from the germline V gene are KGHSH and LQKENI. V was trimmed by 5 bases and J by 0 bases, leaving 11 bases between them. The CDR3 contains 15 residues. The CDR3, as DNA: TGTGCCAGCTCAAACAACAGGGATAGCAATCAGCCCCAGCATTTT. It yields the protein CASSNNRDSNQPQHF.

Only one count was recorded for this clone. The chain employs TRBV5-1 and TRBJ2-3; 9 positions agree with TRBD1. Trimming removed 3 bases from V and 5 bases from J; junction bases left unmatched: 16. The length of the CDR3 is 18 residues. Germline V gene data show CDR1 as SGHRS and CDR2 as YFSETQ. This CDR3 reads CASSSRPDYRGREDTQYF. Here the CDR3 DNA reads TGCGCCAGCAGCTCCCGGCCGGATTACAGGGGGCGGGAAGATACGCAGTATTTT.

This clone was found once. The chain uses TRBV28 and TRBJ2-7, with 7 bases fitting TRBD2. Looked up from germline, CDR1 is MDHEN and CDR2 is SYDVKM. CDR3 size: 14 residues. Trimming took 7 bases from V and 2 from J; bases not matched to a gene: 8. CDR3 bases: TGTGCCAGCACCACTGGACTAGGTGCCTACGAGCAGTACTTC. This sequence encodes CASTTGLGAYEQYF.